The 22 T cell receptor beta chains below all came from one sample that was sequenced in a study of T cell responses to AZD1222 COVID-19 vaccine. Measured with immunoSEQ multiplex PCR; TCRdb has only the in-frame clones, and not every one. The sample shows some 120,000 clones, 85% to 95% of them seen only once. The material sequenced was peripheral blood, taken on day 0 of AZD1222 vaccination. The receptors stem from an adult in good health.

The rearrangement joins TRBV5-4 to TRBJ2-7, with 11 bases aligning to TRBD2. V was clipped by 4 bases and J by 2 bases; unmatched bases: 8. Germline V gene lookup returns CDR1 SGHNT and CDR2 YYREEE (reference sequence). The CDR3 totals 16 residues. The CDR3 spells CASSPYPTSGAYEQYF. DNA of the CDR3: TGTGCCAGCAGCCCCTACCCGACTAGCGGGGCCTACGAGCAGTACTTC.

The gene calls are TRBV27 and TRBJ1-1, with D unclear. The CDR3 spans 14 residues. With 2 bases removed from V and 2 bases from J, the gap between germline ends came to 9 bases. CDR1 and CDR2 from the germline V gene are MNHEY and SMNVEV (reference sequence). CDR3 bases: TGTGCCAGCAGTTTAGGGATCCCAAACACTGAAGCTTTCTTT. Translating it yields CASSLGIPNTEAFF.

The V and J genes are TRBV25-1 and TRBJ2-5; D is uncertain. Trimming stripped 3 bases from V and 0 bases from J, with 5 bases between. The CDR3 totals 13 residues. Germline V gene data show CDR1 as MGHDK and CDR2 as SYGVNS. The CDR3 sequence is CASSDLYQETQYF. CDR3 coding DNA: TGTGCCAGCAGTGATTTGTACCAAGAGACCCAGTACTTC.

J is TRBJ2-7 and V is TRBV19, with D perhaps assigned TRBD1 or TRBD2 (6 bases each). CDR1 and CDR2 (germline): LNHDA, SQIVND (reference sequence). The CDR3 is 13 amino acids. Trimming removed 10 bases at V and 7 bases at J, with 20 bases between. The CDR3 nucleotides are TGTGCCACCAGGGGCAGCGGGTGGTATGAGCAGTACTTC. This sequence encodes CATRGSGWYEQYF.

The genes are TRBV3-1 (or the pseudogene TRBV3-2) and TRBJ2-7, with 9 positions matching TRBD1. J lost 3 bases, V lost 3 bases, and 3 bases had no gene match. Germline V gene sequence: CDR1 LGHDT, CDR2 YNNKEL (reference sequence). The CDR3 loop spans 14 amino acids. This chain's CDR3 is CASSQGQGIYEQYF. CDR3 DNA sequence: TGTGCCAGCAGCCAGGGACAGGGAATCTACGAGCAGTACTTC.

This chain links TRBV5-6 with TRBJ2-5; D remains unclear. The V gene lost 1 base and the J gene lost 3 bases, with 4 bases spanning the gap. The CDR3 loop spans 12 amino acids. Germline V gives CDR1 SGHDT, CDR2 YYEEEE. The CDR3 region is CASSLSEETQYF. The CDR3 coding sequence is TGTGCCAGCAGCTTGTCAGAAGAGACCCAGTACTTC.

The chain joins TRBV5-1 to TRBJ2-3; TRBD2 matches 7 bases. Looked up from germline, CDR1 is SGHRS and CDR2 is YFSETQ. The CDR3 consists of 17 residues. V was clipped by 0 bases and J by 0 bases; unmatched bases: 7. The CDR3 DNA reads TGCGCCAGCAGCTTGGGCCCCGCGGGAGTTAGCACAGATACGCAGTATTTT. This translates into CASSLGPAGVSTDTQYF. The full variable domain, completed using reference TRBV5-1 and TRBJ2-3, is KAGVTQTPRYLIKTRGQQVTLSCSPISGHRSVSWYQQTPGQGLQFLFEYFSETQRNKGNFPGRFSGRQFSNSRSEMNVSTLELGDSALYLCASSLGPAGVSTDTQYFGPGTRLTVL.

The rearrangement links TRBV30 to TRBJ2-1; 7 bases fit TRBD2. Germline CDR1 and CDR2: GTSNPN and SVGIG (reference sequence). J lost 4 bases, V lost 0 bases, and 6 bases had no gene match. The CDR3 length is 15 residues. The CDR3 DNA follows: TGTGCCTGGAGTGTTGAACTGGGGGGGTACAATGAGCAGTTCTTC. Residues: CAWSVELGGYNEQFF.

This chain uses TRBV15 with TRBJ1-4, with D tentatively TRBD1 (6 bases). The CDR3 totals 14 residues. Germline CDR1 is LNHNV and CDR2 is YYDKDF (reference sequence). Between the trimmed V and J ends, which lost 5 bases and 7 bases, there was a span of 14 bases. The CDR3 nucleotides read TGTGCCACCAGCCGGGACACTCGTTTTGAAAAACTGTTTTTT. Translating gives CATSRDTRFEKLFF.

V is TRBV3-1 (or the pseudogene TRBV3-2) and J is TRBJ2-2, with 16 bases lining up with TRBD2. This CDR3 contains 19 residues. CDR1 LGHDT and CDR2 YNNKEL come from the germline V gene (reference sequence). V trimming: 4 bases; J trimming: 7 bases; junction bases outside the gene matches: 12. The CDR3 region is CASSPPPGTSGRAVGELFF. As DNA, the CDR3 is TGTGCCAGCAGCCCACCCCCGGGGACTAGCGGGAGGGCCGTCGGGGAGCTGTTTTTT.

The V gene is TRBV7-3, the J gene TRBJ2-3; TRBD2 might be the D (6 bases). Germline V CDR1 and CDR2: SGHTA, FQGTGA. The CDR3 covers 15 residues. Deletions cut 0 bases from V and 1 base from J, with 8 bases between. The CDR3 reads CASSLTGLGTDTQYF. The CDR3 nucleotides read TGTGCCAGCAGCTTAACGGGACTGGGCACAGATACGCAGTATTTT.

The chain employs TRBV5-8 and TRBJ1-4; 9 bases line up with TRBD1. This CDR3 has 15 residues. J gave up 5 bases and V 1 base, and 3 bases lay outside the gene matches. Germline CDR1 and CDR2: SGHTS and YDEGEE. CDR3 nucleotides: TGTGCCAGCAGCTTGATCGGACAGGGGAATGAAAAACTGTTTTTT. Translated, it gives CASSLIGQGNEKLFF.

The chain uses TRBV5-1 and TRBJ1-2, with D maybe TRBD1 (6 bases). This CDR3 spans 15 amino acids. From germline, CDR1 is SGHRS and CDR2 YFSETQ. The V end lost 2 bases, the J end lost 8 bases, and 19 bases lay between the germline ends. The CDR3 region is CASSFDPGGLEGYTF. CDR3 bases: TGCGCCAGCAGCTTCGACCCCGGGGGCCTTGAAGGCTACACCTTC. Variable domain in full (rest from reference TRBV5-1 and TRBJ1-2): KAGVTQTPRYLIKTRGQQVTLSCSPISGHRSVSWYQQTPGQGLQFLFEYFSETQRNKGNFPGRFSGRQFSNSRSEMNVSTLELGDSALYLCASSFDPGGLEGYTFGSGTRLTVV.

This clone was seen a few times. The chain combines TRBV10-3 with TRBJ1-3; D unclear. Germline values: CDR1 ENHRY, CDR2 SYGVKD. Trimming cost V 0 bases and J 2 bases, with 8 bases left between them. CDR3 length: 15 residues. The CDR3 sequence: CAISESKVAGNTIYF. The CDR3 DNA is TGTGCCATCAGTGAGTCGAAGGTAGCTGGAAACACCATATATTTT.

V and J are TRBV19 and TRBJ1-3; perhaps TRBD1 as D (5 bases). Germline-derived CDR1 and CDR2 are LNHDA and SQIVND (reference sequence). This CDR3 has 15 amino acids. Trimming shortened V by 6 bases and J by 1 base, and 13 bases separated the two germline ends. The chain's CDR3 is CASSLGEGSGNTIYF. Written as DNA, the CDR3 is TGTGCCAGTAGCCTGGGGGAAGGGTCTGGAAACACCATATATTTT.

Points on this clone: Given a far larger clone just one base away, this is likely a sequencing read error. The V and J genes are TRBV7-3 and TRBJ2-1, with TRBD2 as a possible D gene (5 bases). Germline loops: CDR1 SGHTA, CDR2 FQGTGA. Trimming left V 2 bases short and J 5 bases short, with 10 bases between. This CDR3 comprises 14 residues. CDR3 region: CASSLGGGNNEQFF. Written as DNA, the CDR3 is TGTGCCAGCAGCTTAGGAGGTGGTAACAATGAGCAGTTCTTC.

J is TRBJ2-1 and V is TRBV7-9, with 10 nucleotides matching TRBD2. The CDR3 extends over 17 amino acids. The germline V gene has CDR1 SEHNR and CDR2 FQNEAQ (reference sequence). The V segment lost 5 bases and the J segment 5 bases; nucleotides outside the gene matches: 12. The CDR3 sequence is CASSPGWLAGVNNEQFF. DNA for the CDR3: TGTGCCAGCAGCCCTGGGTGGCTAGCGGGAGTAAACAATGAGCAGTTCTTC.

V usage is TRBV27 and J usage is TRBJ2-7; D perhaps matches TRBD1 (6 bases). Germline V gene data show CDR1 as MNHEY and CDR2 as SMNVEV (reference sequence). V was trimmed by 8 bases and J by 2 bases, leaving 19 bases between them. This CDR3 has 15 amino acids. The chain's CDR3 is CASARLQGSTYEQYF. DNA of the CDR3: TGTGCCAGCGCCCGTCTTCAGGGGTCCACCTACGAGCAGTACTTC.

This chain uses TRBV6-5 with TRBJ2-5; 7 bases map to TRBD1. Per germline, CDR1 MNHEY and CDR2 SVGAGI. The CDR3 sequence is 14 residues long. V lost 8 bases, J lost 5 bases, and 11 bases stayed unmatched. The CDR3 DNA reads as TGTGCCAGCCTTAACCTCGACAGGGATGAGACCCAGTACTTC. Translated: CASLNLDRDETQYF.

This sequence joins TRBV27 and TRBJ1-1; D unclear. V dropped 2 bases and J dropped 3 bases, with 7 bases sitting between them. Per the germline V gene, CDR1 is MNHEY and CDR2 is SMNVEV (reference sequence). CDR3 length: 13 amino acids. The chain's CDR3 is CASSLGVYTEAFF. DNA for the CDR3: TGTGCCAGCAGTTTAGGGGTGTACACTGAAGCTTTCTTT.

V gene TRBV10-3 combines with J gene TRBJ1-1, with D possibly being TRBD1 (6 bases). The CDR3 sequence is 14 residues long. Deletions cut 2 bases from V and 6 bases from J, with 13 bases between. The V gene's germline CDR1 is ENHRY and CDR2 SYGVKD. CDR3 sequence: CAISENRQAAEAFF. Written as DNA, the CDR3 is TGTGCCATCAGTGAGAACAGACAGGCCGCTGAAGCTTTCTTT.

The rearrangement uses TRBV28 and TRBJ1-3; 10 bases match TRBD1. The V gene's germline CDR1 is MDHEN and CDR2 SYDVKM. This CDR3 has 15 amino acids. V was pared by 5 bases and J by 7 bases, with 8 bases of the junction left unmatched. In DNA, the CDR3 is TGTGCCAGCAGTGGGGGACAGGGGACTGTTAACACCATATATTTT. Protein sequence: CASSGGQGTVNTIYF. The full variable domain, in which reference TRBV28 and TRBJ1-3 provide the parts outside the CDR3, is DVKVTQSSRYLVKRTGEKVFLECVQDMDHENMFWYRQDPGLGLRLIYFSYDVKMKEKGDIPEGYSVSREKKERFSLILESASTNQTSMYLCASSGGQGTVNTIYFGEGSWLTVV.